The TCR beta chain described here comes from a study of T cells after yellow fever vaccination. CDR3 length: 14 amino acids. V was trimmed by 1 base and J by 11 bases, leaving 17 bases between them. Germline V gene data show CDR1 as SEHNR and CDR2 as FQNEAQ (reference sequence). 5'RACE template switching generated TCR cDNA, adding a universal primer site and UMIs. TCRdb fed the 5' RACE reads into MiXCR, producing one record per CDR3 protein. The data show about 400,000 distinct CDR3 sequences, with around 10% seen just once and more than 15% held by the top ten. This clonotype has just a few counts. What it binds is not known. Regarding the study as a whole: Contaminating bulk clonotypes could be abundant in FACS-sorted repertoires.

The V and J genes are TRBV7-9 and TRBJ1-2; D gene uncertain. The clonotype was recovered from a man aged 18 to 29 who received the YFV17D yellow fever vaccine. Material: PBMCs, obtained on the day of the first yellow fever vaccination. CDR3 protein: CASSLVSAEAYYTF. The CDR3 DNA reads TGTGCCAGCAGCTTAGTCAGCGCCGAAGCATATTACACCTTC.